This T cell receptor beta chain was retrieved from a study of chemoradiotherapy in HPV16-positive cancers. Background on the study: Functional T-cell assays on two HPV16-positive patients' cells defined candidate HPV-specific clones and common TCR motifs.

Clones were read by immunoSEQ multiplex PCR, and TCRdb kept only the in-frame ones, dropping some. The repertoire holds 3,500 to 4,500 clones, 90% seen once, with 3% in the top ten. A remark on this clone: Its antigen is not known.

The CDR3 has 14 residues. V shed 3 bases and J shed 1 base, with 9 bases lying between them. CDR1 MNHEY and CDR2 SMNVEV come from the germline V gene (reference sequence). Study-wide results and limits: Non-HPV-specific T cells did not expand in tumors during treatment, whereas candidate HPV-specific clones and E7-related motifs did. Better recurrence-free survival went with HPV-responsive T-cell expansion in HPV16-positive patients. Functional assays defining HPV-specific T cells used only two HPV16-positive patients.

V gene TRBV27 combines with J gene TRBJ1-1; the D gene is possibly TRBD1 (6 bases). This material was collected from a patient who underwent chemoradiotherapy. This receptor was obtained from a human donor with HPV-associated anogenital cancer. Here the CDR3 reads CASSFGGSNTEAFF. CDR3 coding DNA: TGTGCCAGCAGTTTTGGGGGCTCGAACACTGAAGCTTTCTTT.